Sequencing of this T cell receptor (beta chain) was carried out in a study of T cell responses to AZD1222 COVID-19 vaccine. Study as a whole: Both about-4-week and about-12-week second-dose recipients were combined. Study-wide findings and caveats: Nearly half of unique spike-specific TCRs reportedly avoided B.1.351 and B.1.1.7 mutated regions.

Concerning this clone: Its antigen is as yet unknown.

Profiling relied on immunoSEQ multiplex PCR, and the TCRdb table lists in-frame clones only, not all of them. The sample has roughly 130,000 clones, 87% seen once. The CDR3 has 14 residues. The germline V gene has CDR1 SGHTA and CDR2 FQGTGA. V was cut by 0 bases and J by 6 bases, with 8 bases left in between. The chain couples TRBV7-3 to TRBJ2-2; D remains unclear. Sample: peripheral blood, taken on day 0 of AZD1222 vaccination. This TCR was sampled from an adult in good health. CDR3 in amino acids: CASSLTPYSGELFF. The CDR3 nucleotides are TGTGCCAGCAGCTTAACGCCCTACTCCGGGGAGCTGTTTTTT.